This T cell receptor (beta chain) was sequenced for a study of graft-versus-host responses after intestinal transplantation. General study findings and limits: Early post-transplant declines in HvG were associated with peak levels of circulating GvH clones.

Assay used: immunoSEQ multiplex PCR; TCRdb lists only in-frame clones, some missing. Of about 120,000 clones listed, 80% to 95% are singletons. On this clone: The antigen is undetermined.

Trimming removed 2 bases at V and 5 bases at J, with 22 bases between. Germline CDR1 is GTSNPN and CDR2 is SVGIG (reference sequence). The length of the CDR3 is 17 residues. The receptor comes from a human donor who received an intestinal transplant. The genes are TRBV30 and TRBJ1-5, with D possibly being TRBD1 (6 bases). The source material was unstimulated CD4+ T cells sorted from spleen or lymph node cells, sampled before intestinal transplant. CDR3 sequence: CAWSRGSTRLFYQPQHF. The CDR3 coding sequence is TGTGCCTGGAGTAGGGGGTCCACCCGCCTTTTCTATCAGCCCCAGCATTTT.